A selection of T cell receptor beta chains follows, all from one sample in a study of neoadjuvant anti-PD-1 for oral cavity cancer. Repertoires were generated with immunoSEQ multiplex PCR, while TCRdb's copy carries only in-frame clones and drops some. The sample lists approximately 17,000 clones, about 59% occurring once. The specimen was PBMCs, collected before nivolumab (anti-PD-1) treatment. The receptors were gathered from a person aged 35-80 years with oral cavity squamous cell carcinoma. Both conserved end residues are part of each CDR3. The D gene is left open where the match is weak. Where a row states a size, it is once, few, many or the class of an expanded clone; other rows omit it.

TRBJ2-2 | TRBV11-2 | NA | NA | TGTGCCAGCAGCTTAGATCGGGGCGGGAAGGGCACCGGGGAGCTGTTTTTT | CASSLDRGGKGTGELFF
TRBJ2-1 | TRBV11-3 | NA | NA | TGTGCCAGCAGCTTAGTCCCGCTGGCGGAGCAGTTCTTC | CASSLVPLAEQFF
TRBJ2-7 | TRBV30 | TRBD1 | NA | TGTGCCTGGAGTACAGGGGCCGAGCAGTACTTC | CAWSTGAEQYF
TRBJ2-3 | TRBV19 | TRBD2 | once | TGTGCCAGTAGTACGGCCCTGGGGGAGGGCCGTCTGCGGGATACGCAGTATTTT | CASSTALGEGRLRDTQYF
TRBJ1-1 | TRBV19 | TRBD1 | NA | TGTGCCAGTAGTCCGGGACAGGGGTCTGAAGCTTTCTTT | CASSPGQGSEAFF
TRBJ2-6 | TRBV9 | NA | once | TGTGCCAGCAGCCCACCCGGGAGCTCTGGGGCCAACGTCCTGACTTTC | CASSPPGSSGANVLTF
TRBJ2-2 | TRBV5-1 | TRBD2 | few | TGCGCCAGCAGCTCAAGGACTAGCGGGAGTTCGAACACCGGGGAGCTGTTTTTT | CASSSRTSGSSNTGELFF
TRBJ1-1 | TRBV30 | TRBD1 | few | TGTGCCTGGAGATCGCAGGGGGAATCTGAAGCTTTCTTT | CAWRSQGESEAFF
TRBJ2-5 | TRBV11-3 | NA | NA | TGTGCCAGCAGCCCGGCCCCCTGGGAGACCCAGTACTTC | CASSPAPWETQYF
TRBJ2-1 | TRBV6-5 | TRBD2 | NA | TGTGCCAGCCGGATGGATGCGGGAGCCTACAATGAGCAGTTCTTC | CASRMDAGAYNEQFF
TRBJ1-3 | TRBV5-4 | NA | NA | TGTGCCAGCAGCTTGGGTTCTGGAAACACCATATATTTT | CASSLGSGNTIYF
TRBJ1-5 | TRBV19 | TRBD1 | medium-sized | TGTGCCAGTAGTATAGTACCGGGACAGGGGTTCGGGGATCAGCCCCAGCATTTT | CASSIVPGQGFGDQPQHF
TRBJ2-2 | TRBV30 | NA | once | TGTGCCTGGAGGGAGGGGAACACCGGGGAGCTGTTTTTT | CAWREGNTGELFF
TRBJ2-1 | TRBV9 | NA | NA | TGTGCCAGCAGCGCCCTGGGGGGAAGTGAGTTAGATGAGCAGTTCTTC | CASSALGGSELDEQFF
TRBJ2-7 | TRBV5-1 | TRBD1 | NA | TGCGCCAGCAGCTTGGGACAGGGGGCCCGAACGTACTCCTACGAGCAGTACTTC | CASSLGQGARTYSYEQYF
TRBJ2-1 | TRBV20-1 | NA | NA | TGCAGTGCTCCGAGATACAATGAGCAGTTCTTC | CSAPRYNEQFF
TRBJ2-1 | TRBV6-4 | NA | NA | TGTGCCAGCAGTGTCAGTGGAAACAATGAGCAGTTCTTC | CASSVSGNNEQFF
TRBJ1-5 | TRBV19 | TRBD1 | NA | TGTGCCAGTAAGGGTCGACAGGGACTACCCATAAATCAGCCCCAGCATTTT | CASKGRQGLPINQPQHF
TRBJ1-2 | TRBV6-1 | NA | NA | TGTGCCAGCAGTACCACTTCACAGGGTTCGGGGGGCTACACCTTC | CASSTTSQGSGGYTF
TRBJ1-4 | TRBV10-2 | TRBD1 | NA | TGCGCCAGCCAAAATCCAGCAGGGGGTAATGAAAAACTGTTTTTT | CASQNPAGGNEKLFF
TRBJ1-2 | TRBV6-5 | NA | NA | TGTGCCAGCTCGCGGGGGGGCCACTATGGCTACACCTTC | CASSRGGHYGYTF
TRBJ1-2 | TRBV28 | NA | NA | TGTGCCAGCAGTTTGTCCGGCAGGGGTAGTGGCTACACCTTC | CASSLSGRGSGYTF